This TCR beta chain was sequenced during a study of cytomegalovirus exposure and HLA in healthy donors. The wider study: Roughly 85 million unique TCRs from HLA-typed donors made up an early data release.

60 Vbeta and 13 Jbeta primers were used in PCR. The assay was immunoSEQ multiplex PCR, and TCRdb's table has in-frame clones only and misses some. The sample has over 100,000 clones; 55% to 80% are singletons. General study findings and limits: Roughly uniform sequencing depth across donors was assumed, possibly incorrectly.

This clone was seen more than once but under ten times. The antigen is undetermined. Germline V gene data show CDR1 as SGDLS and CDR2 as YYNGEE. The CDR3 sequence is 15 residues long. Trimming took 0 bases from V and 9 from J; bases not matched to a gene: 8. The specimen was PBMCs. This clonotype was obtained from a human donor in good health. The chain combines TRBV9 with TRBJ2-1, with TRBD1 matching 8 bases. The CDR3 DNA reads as TGTGCCAGCAGCGTAGGGTGGGCAGGGGGCATTGAGCAGTTCTTC. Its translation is CASSVGWAGGIEQFF.